In its sample, the clone carrying this T cell receptor beta chain was seen a few times. This table comes from immunoSEQ multiplex PCR, and its TCRdb copy is limited to in-frame clones, with some not included. Seen here are fewer than 6,500 clones, 68% observed once, and the top ten hold 14% to 15%. The record originates from a study of the immune and genomic landscape of osteosarcoma. In germline, CDR1 is SEHNR, CDR2 FQNEAQ (reference sequence). CDR3 length: 14 residues. Trimming removed 6 bases from V and 3 bases from J, with 12 bases in between. Primary, local recurrence and metastasis osteosarcoma tumors were taken after treatment from poor-prognosis patients.

Sequencing was done on a sample of osteosarcoma tumor tissue from the lung. This clonotype was obtained from a human donor with osteosarcoma. This chain uses TRBV7-9 with TRBJ1-5; D gene uncertain. Written as DNA, the CDR3 is TGTGCCAGCAGTCCACAAGGACTCAATCAGCCCCAGCATTTT. Amino acid sequence: CASSPQGLNQPQHF.